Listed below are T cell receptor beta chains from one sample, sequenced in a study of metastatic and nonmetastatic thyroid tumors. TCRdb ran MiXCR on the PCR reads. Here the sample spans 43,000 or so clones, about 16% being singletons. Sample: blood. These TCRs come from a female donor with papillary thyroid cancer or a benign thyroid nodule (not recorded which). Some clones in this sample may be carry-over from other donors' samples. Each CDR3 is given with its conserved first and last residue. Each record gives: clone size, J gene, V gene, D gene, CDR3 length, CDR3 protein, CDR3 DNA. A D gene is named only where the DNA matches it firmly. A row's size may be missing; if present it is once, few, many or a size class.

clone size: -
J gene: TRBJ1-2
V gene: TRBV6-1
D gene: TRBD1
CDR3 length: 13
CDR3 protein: CARRVGQGGRYTF
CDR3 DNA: TGTGCCAGAAGGGTGGGACAGGGGGGGAGGTACACCTTC

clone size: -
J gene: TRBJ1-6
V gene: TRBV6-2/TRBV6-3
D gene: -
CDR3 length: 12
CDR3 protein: CASSYDNSPLHF
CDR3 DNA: TGTGCCAGCAGTTACGACAATTCACCCCTCCACTTT

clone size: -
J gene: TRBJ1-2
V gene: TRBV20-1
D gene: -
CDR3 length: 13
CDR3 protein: CSSPKGGLYGYTF
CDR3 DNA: TGCAGTTCTCCAAAAGGGGGATTGTATGGCTACACCTTC

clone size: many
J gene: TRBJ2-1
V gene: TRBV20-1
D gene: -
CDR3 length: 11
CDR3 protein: CSRLGYNEQFF
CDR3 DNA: TGCAGCAGACTAGGATACAATGAGCAGTTCTTC

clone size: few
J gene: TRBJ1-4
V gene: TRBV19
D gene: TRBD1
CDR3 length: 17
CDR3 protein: CASRNDRGRGSNEKLFF
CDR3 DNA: TGTGCCAGTAGAAATGACAGGGGAAGGGGATCGAATGAAAAACTGTTTTTT

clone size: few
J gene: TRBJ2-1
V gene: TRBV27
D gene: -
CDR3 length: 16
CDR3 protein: CASTPIGERGYNEQFF
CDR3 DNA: TGTGCCAGCACCCCTATAGGGGAGAGGGGTTACAATGAGCAGTTCTTC

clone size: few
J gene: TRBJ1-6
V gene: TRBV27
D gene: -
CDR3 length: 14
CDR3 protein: CASSLFQDNSPLHF
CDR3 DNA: TGTGCCAGCAGTTTATTCCAGGATAATTCACCCCTCCACTTT

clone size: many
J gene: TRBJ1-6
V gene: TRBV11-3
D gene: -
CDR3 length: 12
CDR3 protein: CASSFEKSPLHF
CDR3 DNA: TGTGCCAGCAGCTTTGAAAAGTCACCCCTCCACTTT

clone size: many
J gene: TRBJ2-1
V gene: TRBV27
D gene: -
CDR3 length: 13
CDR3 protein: CASSVVGTNEQFF
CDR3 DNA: TGTGCCAGTTCGGTGGTTGGGACAAATGAGCAGTTCTTC

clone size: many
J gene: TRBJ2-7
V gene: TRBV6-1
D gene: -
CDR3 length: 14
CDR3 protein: CASKDGRVPYEQYF
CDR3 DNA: TGTGCCAGCAAAGATGGCAGGGTACCCTACGAGCAGTACTTC

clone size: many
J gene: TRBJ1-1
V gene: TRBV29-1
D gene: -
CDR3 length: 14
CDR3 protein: CSVLAGTVNTEAFF
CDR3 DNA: TGCAGCGTCCTAGCCGGGACCGTGAACACTGAAGCTTTCTTT

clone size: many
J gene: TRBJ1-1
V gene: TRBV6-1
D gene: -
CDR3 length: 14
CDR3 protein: CASSTRQRNTEAFF
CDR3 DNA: TGTGCCAGCAGTACCCGACAGCGGAACACTGAAGCTTTCTTT

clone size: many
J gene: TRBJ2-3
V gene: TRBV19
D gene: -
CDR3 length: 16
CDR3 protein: CASSMSRGPSTDTQYF
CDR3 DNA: TGTGCCAGTAGTATGTCCAGGGGCCCTAGCACAGATACGCAGTATTTT

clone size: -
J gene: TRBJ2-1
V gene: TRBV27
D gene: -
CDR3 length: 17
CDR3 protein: CASSLGCPPSSYNEQFF
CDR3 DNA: TGTGCCAGCAGTTTAGGGTGCCCCCCAAGCTCCTACAATGAGCAGTTCTTC

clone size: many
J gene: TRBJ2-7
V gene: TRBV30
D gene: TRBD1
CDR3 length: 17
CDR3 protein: CAQRGQGKREGLDEQYF
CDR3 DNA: TGTGCCCAAAGGGGACAGGGGAAACGGGAGGGCCTTGACGAGCAGTACTTC

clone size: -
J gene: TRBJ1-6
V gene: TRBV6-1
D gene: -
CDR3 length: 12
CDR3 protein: CASTSGQSPVHF
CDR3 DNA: TGTGCCAGCACCTCAGGTCAGTCACCAGTCCACTTT

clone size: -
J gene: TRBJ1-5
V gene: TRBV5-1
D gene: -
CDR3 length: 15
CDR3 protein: CASSLEGRASQPQHF
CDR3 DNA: TGCGCCAGCAGCTTGGAGGGCAGGGCAAGTCAGCCCCAGCATTTT

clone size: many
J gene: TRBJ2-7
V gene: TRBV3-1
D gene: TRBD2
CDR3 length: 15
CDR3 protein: CASSPGLAGGYEQYF
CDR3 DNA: TGTGCCAGCAGCCCCGGACTAGCGGGAGGATACGAGCAGTACTTC

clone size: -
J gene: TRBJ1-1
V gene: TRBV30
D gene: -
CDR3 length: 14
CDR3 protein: CAWSTGHTNTEAFF
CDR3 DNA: TGTGCCTGGAGTACGGGACATACAAACACTGAAGCTTTCTTT

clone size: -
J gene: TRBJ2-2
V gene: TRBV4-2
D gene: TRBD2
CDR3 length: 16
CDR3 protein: CASSQSGNPNTGEMVF
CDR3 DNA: TGTGCCAGCAGCCAAAGCGGGAACCCGAACACCGGGGAGATGGTTTTT

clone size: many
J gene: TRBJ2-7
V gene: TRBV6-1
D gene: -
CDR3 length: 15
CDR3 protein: CASSPQTGTIYEQYF
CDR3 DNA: TGTGCCAGCAGCCCCCAAACCGGGACCATATACGAGCAGTACTTC

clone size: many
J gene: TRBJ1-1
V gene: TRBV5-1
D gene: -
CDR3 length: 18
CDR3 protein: CASSLGPGRERVNTEAFF
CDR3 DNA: TGCGCCAGCAGCTTGGGCCCGGGCCGCGAGAGGGTGAACACTGAAGCTTTCTTT

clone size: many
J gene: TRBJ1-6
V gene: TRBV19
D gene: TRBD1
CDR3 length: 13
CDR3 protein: CASSMGQNSPLHF
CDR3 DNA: TGTGCCAGTAGTATGGGACAGAATTCACCCCTCCACTTT

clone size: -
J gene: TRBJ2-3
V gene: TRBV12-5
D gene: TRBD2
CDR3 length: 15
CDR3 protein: CASGKSGGSPDTQYF
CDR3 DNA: TGTGCGAGTGGCAAAAGCGGGGGGAGCCCAGATACGCAGTATTTT

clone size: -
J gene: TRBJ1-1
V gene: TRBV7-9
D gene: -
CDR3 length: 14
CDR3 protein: CASSFTGSHTEAFF
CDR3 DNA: TGTGCCAGCAGCTTTACCGGGTCGCACACTGAAGCTTTCTTT

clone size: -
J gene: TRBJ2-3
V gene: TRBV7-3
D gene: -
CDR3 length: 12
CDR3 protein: CASSLKGDTHNF
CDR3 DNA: TGTGCCAGCAGCTTAAAGGGAGATACGCACAATTTT

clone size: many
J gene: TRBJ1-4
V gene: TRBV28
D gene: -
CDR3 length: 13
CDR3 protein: CASSLLHNEKLFF
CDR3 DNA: TGTGCCAGCAGCTTACTCCACAATGAAAAACTGTTTTTT

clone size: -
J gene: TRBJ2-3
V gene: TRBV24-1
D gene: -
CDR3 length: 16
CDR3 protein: CATSDSGTGKGDTQYF
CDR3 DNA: TGTGCCACCAGTGATTCCGGGACGGGGAAGGGAGATACGCAGTATTTT

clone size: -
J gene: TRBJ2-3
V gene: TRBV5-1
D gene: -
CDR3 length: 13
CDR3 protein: CASSYGGSDAQYF
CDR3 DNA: TGCGCCAGCAGTTACGGAGGGTCCGATGCGCAGTATTTT

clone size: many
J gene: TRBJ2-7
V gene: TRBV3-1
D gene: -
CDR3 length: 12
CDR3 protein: CASSQGGNEQYF
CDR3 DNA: TGTGCCAGCAGCCAAGGTGGAAACGAGCAGTACTTC